The next 26 T cell receptor beta chains were all read from a single sample in a study of human T cells and chemical hapten exposure. Time point indicated: patch test 1, 2 weeks after DPC sensitization. Sample treatment: therapeutic diphenylcyclopropenone sensitization with weekly scalp DPC. TCRdb re-derived calls from the RACE reads in MiXCR, one entry per CDR3 protein. The table has over 14,000 distinct CDR3 sequences, around 17% seen once. The material was whole blood, obtained in connection with sensitization to the hapten diphenylcyclopropenone (DPC). The receptors were sampled from a woman younger than 45 with alopecia areata. Some clones in this sample may be carry-over from other donors' samples.

This clonotype counts as medium-sized (0.01 to 0.1%). The rearrangement links TRBV6-4 to TRBJ2-3, with D possibly being TRBD2 (6 bases). This CDR3 contains 15 residues. The germline V gene has CDR1 MRHNA and CDR2 SNTAGT. The V end lost 4 bases, the J end lost 1 base, and 12 bases lay between the germline ends. CDR3 coding DNA: TGTGCCAGCAGTGTGGATAGCGGACGCACAGATACGCAGTATTTT. Protein sequence: CASSVDSGRTDTQYF.

This chain links TRBV12-5 with TRBJ2-1; D possibly corresponds to TRBD2 (7 bases). The V and J ends lost 7 bases and 2 bases respectively, with 9 bases between them. CDR1 is LGHNT, CDR2 FRNRAP, per germline. CDR3 length equals 13 residues. The CDR3 nucleotides read TGTGCTAGTGTCGGGGGGCCCTACAATGAGCAGTTCTTC. It specifies CASVGGPYNEQFF.

This clonotype has at least ten counts. This chain connects TRBV7-9 to TRBJ2-7, with 8 bases lining up with TRBD2. Trimming cost V 5 bases and J 1 base; bases outside gene matches: 7. Looked up from germline, CDR1 is SEHNR and CDR2 is FQNEAQ (reference sequence). The CDR3 length is 15 residues. CDR3 sequence (DNA): TGTGCCAGCAGCCCCCCGACTAGCGAATCCTACGAGCAGTACTTC. Its translation: CASSPPTSESYEQYF.

This clonotype was found a few times. The V call is TRBV29-1, the J call TRBJ1-1; TRBD1 might be the D (6 bases). The CDR3 contains 15 residues. From germline, CDR1 is SQVTM and CDR2 ANQGSEA. V shed 5 bases and J shed 1 base, with 17 bases lying between them. In DNA, the CDR3 is TGCAGCGTTTTGCAGGGGTCACCATGGAACACTGAAGCTTTCTTT. Translating gives CSVLQGSPWNTEAFF.

This clonotype was found a few times. J is TRBJ2-1 and V is TRBV7-2; D unclear. Germline lookup yields CDR1 SGHTA and CDR2 FQGNSA. V lost 4 bases and J lost 4, with 8 bases in between. This CDR3 spans 13 amino acids. CDR3: CASSSELYNEQFF. Written as DNA, the CDR3 is TGTGCCAGCAGCTCGGAGCTTTACAATGAGCAGTTCTTC.

This clonotype was seen a few times. The chain employs TRBV12-3 or TRBV12-4 and TRBJ2-5; D may be TRBD1 (6 bases). The CDR3 sequence is 14 residues long. V shed 5 bases and J shed 3 bases, with 13 bases lying between them. The CDR3 DNA reads TGTGCCAGCAGTACTACAGGGTACGAAGAGACCCAGTACTTC. Its translation is CASSTTGYEETQYF.

CDR3 nucleotides: TGCGCCAGCAGCATACAGGGTCGGGAGACCCAGTACTTC. It codes for CASSIQGRETQYF. The chain employs TRBV5-1 and TRBJ2-5; weak D call: TRBD1 (6 bases). Germline assignment: CDR1 SGHRS and CDR2 YFSETQ. This CDR3 is built from 13 residues. V lost 4 bases and J 5 bases, leaving 12 bases between the germline ends.

The gene calls are TRBV20-1 and TRBJ1-1; a possible D gene is TRBD1 (5 bases). CDR1 is DFQATT and CDR2 is SNEGSKA in the germline V gene (reference sequence). Trimming stripped 6 bases from V and 8 bases from J, with 19 bases between. The CDR3 covers 13 residues. Here the CDR3 DNA reads TGCAGTGCCGCCGGGATCCGGGACGGAGAAGCTTTCTTT. This sequence encodes CSAAGIRDGEAFF.

This clonotype was seen many times. The rearrangement joins TRBV19 to TRBJ2-1; 7 bases map to TRBD1. The ends lost 4 bases at V and 7 bases at J; junction bases unmatched: 16. The germline V gene has CDR1 LNHDA and CDR2 SQIVND (reference sequence). The CDR3 extends over 17 amino acids. CDR3: CASSTQIATGARNEQFF. CDR3 DNA: TGTGCCAGTAGTACGCAAATTGCCACAGGGGCAAGGAATGAGCAGTTCTTC. Full variable domain (remainder filled in from reference TRBV19 and TRBJ2-1): DGGITQSPKYLFRKEGQNVTLSCEQNLNHDAMYWYRQDPGQGLRLIYYSQIVNDFQKGDIAEGYSVSREKKESFPLTVTSAQKNPTAFYLCASSTQIATGARNEQFFGPGTRLTVL.

This clonotype came up many times. The chain has TRBV6-6 and TRBJ2-5; D gene uncertain. CDR3 size: 11 residues. Trimming took 6 bases from V and 5 from J, leaving 7 bases between them. Germline V gene lookup returns CDR1 MNHNY and CDR2 SVGAGI (reference sequence). The CDR3 loop reads CASSRYETQYF. In DNA, the CDR3 is TGTGCCAGCAGCCGTTACGAGACCCAGTACTTC.

This sequence joins TRBV10-1 and TRBJ2-7; D is undetermined. Deletions cut 5 bases from V and 2 bases from J, with 13 bases between. The CDR3 length is 14 residues. Germline V gene lookup returns CDR1 WNHNN and CDR2 SYGVQD (reference sequence). The CDR3: CASSNPPETYEQYF. CDR3 DNA: TGCGCCAGCAGTAACCCTCCGGAAACCTACGAGCAGTACTTC.

This clonotype showed up just a few times. The rearrangement links TRBV29-1 to TRBJ2-5; possible D gene TRBD2, 6 bases. The CDR3 totals 12 residues. Between the trimmed V and J ends, which lost 7 bases and 6 bases, there was a span of 15 bases. Germline V gives CDR1 SQVTM, CDR2 ANQGSEA. The CDR3 sequence is CSGESGQKTQYF. As DNA, the CDR3 is TGCAGCGGGGAGAGCGGGCAAAAGACCCAGTACTTC.

This clonotype was found a few times. At one end, the junction sequence differs from germline, possibly due to a read error. The V gene is TRBV10-2, the J gene TRBJ1-3, with D tentatively TRBD1 (5 bases). The germline CDR1 and CDR2 sequences are WSHSY and SAAADI. The CDR3 totals 8 residues. The CDR3 is CASRDTSF. CDR3 coding DNA: TGCGCCAGCAGGGACACCTCGTTT.

This clonotype showed up many times. The chain has TRBV7-6 and TRBJ1-1; D is undetermined. V was pared by 3 bases and J by 2 bases, with 7 bases between. The CDR3 is 13 amino acids. Germline CDR1 reads SGHVS; CDR2 reads FNYEAQ. The CDR3 sequence: CASSLGSNTEAFF. The CDR3 nucleotides are TGTGCCAGCAGCTTGGGGTCCAACACTGAAGCTTTCTTT. The full variable domain, in which reference TRBV7-6 and TRBJ1-1 provide the parts outside the CDR3, is GAGVSQSPRYKVTKRGQDVALRCDPISGHVSLYWYRQALGQGPEFLTYFNYEAQQDKSGLPNDRFSAERPEGSISTLTIQRTEQRDSAMYRCASSLGSNTEAFFGQGTRLTVV.

With regard to this clonotype: One base away lies a much larger clone, so this may be a sequencing read error. The chain joins TRBV15 to TRBJ2-3, with D maybe TRBD2 (6 bases). Looked up from germline, CDR1 is LNHNV and CDR2 is YYDKDF (reference sequence). The CDR3 consists of 15 residues. CDR3 region: CVTSRDNPREDTQYF. As DNA, the CDR3 is TGTGTCACCAGCAGAGATAACCCGCGGGAAGATACGCAGTATTTT.

This clonotype appeared many times. V is TRBV5-1 and J is TRBJ2-3; 7 bases agree with TRBD1. V lost 2 bases to trimming and J lost 0 bases; unmatched junction nucleotides: 12. Germline-derived CDR1 and CDR2 are SGHRS and YFSETQ. The CDR3 runs to 18 residues. Written as DNA, the CDR3 is TGCGCCAGCAGCTTTGGGGGACAGAACCGGCCTAGCACAGATACGCAGTATTTT. Translation: CASSFGGQNRPSTDTQYF.

This clonotype turned up a few times. V is TRBV7-2 and J is TRBJ2-2; D call uncertain. Trimming removed 4 bases at V and 4 bases at J, with 4 bases between. The CDR3 runs 12 residues. Per germline, CDR1 SGHTA and CDR2 FQGNSA. In nucleotides, the CDR3 is TGTGCCAGCAGCTGGGGCACCGGGGAGCTGTTTTTT. This sequence encodes CASSWGTGELFF.

This clonotype was recorded a few times. The chain is built from TRBV9 and TRBJ2-3; perhaps TRBD2 as D (6 bases). Germline lookup yields CDR1 SGDLS and CDR2 YYNGEE. The V and J ends lost 1 base and 3 bases respectively, with 15 bases between them. CDR3 length: 16 amino acids. The CDR3 bases are TGTGCCAGCAGCGTATGGGACTCCGCCGCGACAGATACGCAGTATTTT. Translation: CASSVWDSAATDTQYF.

Many counts were recorded for this clonotype. The DNA for the CDR3 is TGCGCCAGCAGCCAGTTGGGGAATCAGCCCCAGCATTTT. Translation gives CASSQLGNQPQHF. This rearrangement joins TRBV5-1 to TRBJ1-5; no firm D call. This CDR3 has 13 amino acids. V was trimmed by 4 bases and J by 4 bases, leaving 9 bases between them. In germline, CDR1 is SGHRS, CDR2 YFSETQ.

This clonotype was counted at least ten times. The chain carries TRBV29-1 and TRBJ1-2; TRBD1 aligns across 11 bases. The CDR3 is made up of 14 amino acids. CDR1 and CDR2 from the germline V gene are SQVTM and ANQGSEA. J was trimmed by 1 base and V by 7 bases; bases with no gene match: 5. The CDR3 region is CSAGDRGINYGYTF. For the CDR3, the DNA is TGCAGCGCTGGGGACAGGGGGATTAACTATGGCTACACCTTC.

V usage is TRBV7-3 and J usage is TRBJ2-3; tentative D call: TRBD1 (5 bases). The CDR3 consists of 14 residues. V dropped 5 bases and J dropped 5 bases, with 14 bases sitting between them. Germline-derived CDR1 and CDR2 are SGHTA and FQGTGA. The CDR3 region is CASSPPGREDTQYF. CDR3 sequence (DNA): TGTGCCAGCAGCCCACCAGGGCGAGAAGATACGCAGTATTTT.

In its sample, this clonotype is medium-sized. The rearrangement joins TRBV20-1 to TRBJ1-6; D gene ambiguous. V was clipped by 3 bases and J by 2 bases, with 11 bases between them. The CDR3 has 15 amino acids. CDR1 is DFQATT, CDR2 SNEGSKA, per germline (reference sequence). Written as DNA, the CDR3 is TGCAGTGCTAGGGGCGAGCGTCCCTATAATTCACCCCTCCACTTT. Its translation: CSARGERPYNSPLHF.

This clonotype has more than one count but fewer than ten. The chain uses TRBV9 and TRBJ1-1, with a weak D call TRBD1 (5 bases). Trimming shortened V by 1 base and J by 3 bases, and 13 bases separated the two germline ends. Germline loops: CDR1 SGDLS, CDR2 YYNGEE. This CDR3 has 15 residues. The CDR3 region has the DNA TGTGCCAGCAGCGTACGTGTTGGGGCTTACACTGAAGCTTTCTTT. It specifies CASSVRVGAYTEAFF.

This clonotype appeared many times. The V gene is TRBV12-3 or TRBV12-4, the J gene TRBJ1-3; D is unclear. CDR3 size: 11 residues. V lost 7 bases, J lost 9 bases, and 10 bases lay in between. The CDR3 nucleotides read TGTGCCAGCACCTCCGACGGCACCATATATTTT. Its translation is CASTSDGTIYF.

The chain links TRBV27 to TRBJ1-5; no reliable D call. The CDR3 runs 13 residues. Germline lookup yields CDR1 MNHEY and CDR2 SMNVEV (reference sequence). V was cut by 6 bases and J by 5 bases, with 11 bases left in between. CDR3 region: CASSKGAHQPQHF. Here the CDR3 DNA reads TGTGCCAGCAGCAAGGGTGCGCATCAGCCCCAGCATTTT.

The genes are TRBV12-3 or TRBV12-4 and TRBJ1-1; 7 nucleotides agree with TRBD1. The CDR3 totals 15 residues. V was clipped by 6 bases and J by 6 bases; unmatched bases: 13. The CDR3 DNA reads TGTGCCAGCAGACGGCTAAGGGACAGAGGTGCTGAAGCTTTCTTT. It specifies CASRRLRDRGAEAFF.